This T cell receptor (beta chain) stems from a study of human T cells and chemical hapten exposure. Study-level information: From small differences in pooled library volume came most of the variation in per-sample TCR yields.

As for time point: pre-sensitization, week 0. Noted treatment: therapeutic diphenylcyclopropenone sensitization with weekly scalp DPC. Each patch test followed a blood draw. Original methodology: A per-sample median of approximately 87,000 TCRs was observed, with counts ranging from roughly 20,000 to 690,600. Via MiXCR, TCRdb re-called the RACE reads, giving one row per CDR3 protein. The V and J calls were determined by TCRdb, not by the authors. The sample yields about 59,000 distinct CDR3 sequences, roughly 12% seen once. This clonotype was seen more than once but under ten times. Its antigen is still unknown. The CDR3 loop spans 15 amino acids. V gave up 4 bases and J gave up 3 bases, with 15 bases separating them. Per the germline V gene, CDR1 is LGHDT and CDR2 is YNNKEL (reference sequence). Study-wide results and caveats: The count of PT1 expanded TCRs correlated positively with patch test score.

This clonotype originated in a woman aged 40 to 50 with alopecia areata. Some clones in this sample may be carry-over from other donors' samples. Sample: whole blood, taken in connection with sensitization to the hapten diphenylcyclopropenone (DPC). The chain uses TRBV3-1 and TRBJ1-1; D remains ambiguous. The CDR3 here is CASSRRGSFDTEAFF. CDR3 DNA sequence: TGTGCCAGCAGCCGAAGAGGCAGTTTCGACACTGAAGCTTTCTTT. Variable domain in full (rest from reference TRBV3-1 and TRBJ1-1): DTAVSQTPKYLVTQMGNDKSIKCEQNLGHDTMYWYKQDSKKFLKIMFSYNNKELIINETVPNRFSPKSPDKAHLNLHINSLELGDSAVYFCASSRRGSFDTEAFFGQGTRLTVV.